One and the same sample provided the 9 T cell receptor beta chains below, sequenced in a study of blood T cell repertoires in COVID-19 (dated by TCRdb to 2020 to 2022). The method behind the library was the immunoSEQ multiplex PCR assay. TCRdb's version of the immuneACCESS table is confined to in-frame rearrangements and falls short of the full clone set. An unresolved V gene accounts for under half of the shortfall where checked; the remainder is of unknown origin. The sample records around 140,000 clones, about 88% of which are singletons. The top ten constitute roughly 2.7% of the sample. The sequenced sample consisted of peripheral blood. These receptor sequences come from a human donor with acute or convalescent COVID-19. The donor label of this sample is uncertain.

The chain joins TRBV29-1 to TRBJ2-3; TRBD2 matches at 9 bases. With V trimmed by 7 bases and J by 3 bases, 11 bases remained unmatched. The CDR3 is 15 residues long. Per germline, CDR1 SQVTM and CDR2 ANQGSEA. CDR3 coding DNA: TGCAGCGGGGGACTAGCTTCTAAGGGGACAGATACGCAGTATTTT. Its translation is CSGGLASKGTDTQYF.

This clone was observed once. The chain couples TRBV24-1 to TRBJ2-1, with 14 bases identical to TRBD2. The CDR3 is 16 residues long. The junction had 6 bases not matched to a gene; V was cut back by 9 bases and J by 3 bases. Germline lookup yields CDR1 KGHDR and CDR2 SFDVKD. The DNA for the CDR3 is TGTGCCACCCAGACTAGCGGGGGGGCCGACTACAATGAGCAGTTCTTC. Its translation: CATQTSGGADYNEQFF.

J is TRBJ1-6 and V is TRBV27; TRBD1 aligns across 7 bases. J lost 4 bases, V lost 6 bases, and 6 bases had no gene match. The germline V gene has CDR1 MNHEY and CDR2 SMNVEV (reference sequence). The CDR3 is 15 amino acids. The CDR3 loop reads CASSLDRAYNSPLHF. The CDR3 region has the DNA TGTGCCAGCAGCCTAGACAGGGCTTATAATTCACCCCTCCACTTT.

There are a few counts of this clone. This sequence joins TRBV9 and TRBJ2-5; tentatively, D is TRBD2 (7 bases). Deletions cut 0 bases from V and 0 bases from J, with 12 bases between. This CDR3 spans 16 amino acids. The germline gives CDR1 SGDLS, CDR2 YYNGEE. The CDR3 protein is CASSVAAGAYQETQYF. The CDR3 nucleotides read TGTGCCAGCAGCGTAGCTGCGGGGGCTTACCAAGAGACCCAGTACTTC.

This clone has a single count. This chain uses TRBV6-5 with TRBJ1-2, with unresolved D. Trimming took off 0 bases at V and 7 bases at J, with 12 bases between the two ends. The CDR3 contains 14 residues. CDR1 is MNHEY, CDR2 SVGAGI, per germline. The CDR3 DNA sequence: TGTGCCAGCAGTTACTCCAGTTTTGGGAGTGGCTACACCTTC. This translates into CASSYSSFGSGYTF.

The V and J genes are TRBV3-1 (or the pseudogene TRBV3-2) and TRBJ1-1, with TRBD1 matching 7 bases. Germline assignment: CDR1 LGHDT and CDR2 YNNKEL (reference sequence). Germline trimming cut 0 bases from V and 8 bases from J; bases unmatched to any gene: 9. There are 15 residues in the CDR3. The CDR3 sequence: CASSQESDRAREAFF. The CDR3 DNA sequence: TGTGCCAGCAGCCAAGAGTCCGACAGGGCCCGAGAAGCTTTCTTT.

The chain joins TRBV7-8 to TRBJ1-6, with D perhaps TRBD1 (6 bases). Trimming took 4 bases from V and 8 from J, leaving 15 bases between them. The CDR3 contains 15 residues. Germline assignment: CDR1 SGHVS and CDR2 FQNEAQ. The CDR3 region has the DNA TGTGCCAGCAGCTCCGTAGGGGGGGCGGATTCACCCCTCCACTTT. Translation gives CASSSVGGADSPLHF.

The chain recombines TRBV19 with TRBJ2-7; 7 bases map to TRBD2. The CDR3 is 14 residues long. Trimming cost V 4 bases and J 3 bases; bases outside gene matches: 6. Germline V gene data show CDR1 as LNHDA and CDR2 as SQIVND (reference sequence). CDR3 loop: CASSNGGFFYEQYF. The CDR3 nucleotides are TGTGCCAGTAGTAACGGGGGGTTCTTCTACGAGCAGTACTTC.

J is TRBJ2-3 and V is TRBV2; unclear D gene. Per the germline V gene, CDR1 is SNHLY and CDR2 is FYNNEI. The CDR3 length is 15 residues. V dropped 4 bases and J dropped 0 bases, with 11 bases sitting between them. The CDR3 protein is CASSARLASTDTQYF. In DNA form, the CDR3 reads TGTGCCAGCAGTGCCCGACTCGCTAGCACAGATACGCAGTATTTT.